This TCR beta chain was found in a study of T cells after yellow fever vaccination. Study-wide context: Preparing low-cell-number fractions relied on SMART-Seq v4 Ultra Low Input. General study findings and limits: Clones from primary vaccination mostly reappeared after the booster (around 96% CD4, less than 90% CD8).

CDR3 length equals 15 residues. Per the germline V gene, CDR1 is SEHNR and CDR2 is FQNEAQ (reference sequence). V was clipped by 5 bases and J by 0 bases; unmatched bases: 7. Points on this clonotype: Its cognate antigen is unknown.

Researchers made TCR cDNA using 5'RACE template switching, and this step added a universal primer site and UMIs. TCRdb re-derived calls from the 5' RACE reads in MiXCR, one entry per CDR3 protein. Of 600,000 to 750,000 distinct CDR3 sequences in the sample, roughly 12% were seen once. The source of this sequence is a young man who received the YFV17D yellow fever vaccine. The chain uses TRBV7-9 and TRBJ2-7; 7 nucleotides match TRBD2. The sample here was PBMCs, taken on the day of the yellow fever booster vaccination. The CDR3 nucleotides read TGTGCCAGCAGCGCTAGCGGATTGAGCTCCTACGAGCAGTACTTC. Its translation is CASSASGLSSYEQYF.